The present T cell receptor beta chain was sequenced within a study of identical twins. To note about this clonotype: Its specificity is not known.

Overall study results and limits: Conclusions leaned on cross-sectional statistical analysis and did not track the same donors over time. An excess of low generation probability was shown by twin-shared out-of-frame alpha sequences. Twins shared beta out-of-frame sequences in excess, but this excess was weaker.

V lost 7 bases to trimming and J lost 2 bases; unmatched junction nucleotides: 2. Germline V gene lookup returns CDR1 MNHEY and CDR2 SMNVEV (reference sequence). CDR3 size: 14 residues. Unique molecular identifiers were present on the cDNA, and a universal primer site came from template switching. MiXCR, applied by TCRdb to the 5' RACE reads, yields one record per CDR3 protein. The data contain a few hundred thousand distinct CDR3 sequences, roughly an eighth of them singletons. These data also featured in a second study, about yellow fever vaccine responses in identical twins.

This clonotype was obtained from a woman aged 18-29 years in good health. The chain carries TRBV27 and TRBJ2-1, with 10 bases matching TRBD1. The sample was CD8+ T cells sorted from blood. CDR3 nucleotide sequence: TGTGCCAGCAAGGACAGGGGGGCCTACAATGAGCAGTTCTTC. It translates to CASKDRGAYNEQFF.